This T cell receptor (beta chain) was identified in a study of cytomegalovirus exposure and HLA in healthy donors. In the study overall: Within the Caucasian-associated ancestry cluster were approximately 77% of the roughly 430 genotyped donors. Study observations and caveats: In presence/absence analyses, roughly uniform sequencing depth across donors was assumed. In terms of immune exposure information, only CMV serostatus was available.

Each donor was nominally healthy when sampled (though unrecorded immune exposures were likely). To note about this clone: Its antigen is as yet unknown.

V was clipped by 6 bases and J by 6 bases; unmatched bases: 3. The CDR3 covers 14 residues. Germline V lookup: CDR1 MDHEN, CDR2 SYDVKM. The primer mix had 60 Vbeta and 13 Jbeta primers. Assay used: immunoSEQ multiplex PCR; TCRdb lists only in-frame clones, some missing. The data contain 55,000 or so clones, about three quarters of them singletons. The chain uses TRBV28 and TRBJ1-6, with 9 nucleotides matching TRBD1. Sequenced input: PBMCs. This TCR was recovered from a man aged 18 to 29 in good health and CMV-seronegative. The CDR3 is CASRTGGPNSPLHF. The DNA of the CDR3 is TGTGCCAGCAGAACAGGGGGCCCTAATTCACCCCTCCACTTT.